This TCR beta chain was observed in a study of shared clonotypes between healthy human individuals. Sequencing was performed with immunoSEQ multiplex PCR; in TCRdb, only in-frame clones are kept and a portion is missing. This table holds around 2.5 million clones, approximately 93% found once. The CDR3 covers 16 residues. Germline CDR1 reads SGDLS; CDR2 reads YYNGEE. Trimming took off 4 bases at V and 2 bases at J, with 18 bases between the two ends. The TCR was taken from a young man in good health. Some clones in this sample may be carry-over from other donors' samples. The sample consisted of naive CD4+ T cells from PBMCs. The subset: CD45RA+ positively selected. The chain couples TRBV9 to TRBJ1-2; D perhaps matches TRBD1 (5 bases). In DNA, the CDR3 is TGTGCCAGCAGCTCACGGTGGGGCGCCTCAAACTATGGCTACACCTTC. As protein: CASSSRWGASNYGYTF.